Given below is one TCR beta chain in context. Its cognate antigen is unknown. This table comes from immunoSEQ multiplex PCR, and its TCRdb copy is limited to in-frame clones, with some not included. The profile shows 24,000 or so clones, more than 75% of them singletons. The CDR3 has 14 residues. The germline gives CDR1 SGHKS, CDR2 YYEKEE (reference sequence). V lost 0 bases to trimming and J lost 5 bases, with 11 bases between them. These data originate in a study of graft-versus-host responses after intestinal transplantation. Overall study context: Every one of the recipients received anti-thymocyte globulin induction and afterwards took tacrolimus and steroids for three to four years.

Study observations and caveats: GvH clones surfaced in recipient marrow, some emerging earlier in ileum or blood.

Sequenced here: unstimulated CD8+ T cells sorted from spleen or lymph node cells, sampled before transplant. The rearrangement joins TRBV5-5 to TRBJ2-5; tentative D call: TRBD2 (7 bases). This receptor was taken from a human donor who was the organ donor for an intestinal transplant. CDR3 DNA sequence: TGTGCCAGCAGCTTGGCGGGGGGCCGGGAGACCCAGTACTTC. Amino acid sequence: CASSLAGGRETQYF.